A selection of T cell receptor beta chains follows, all from one sample in a study of blood T cell repertoires in COVID-19. TCRdb's table, derived via immunoSEQ multiplex PCR, lists solely in-frame clones and lacks some. Of almost 400,000 clones listed, roughly 90% were seen once; the top ten hold around 0.91%. Sequenced input: PBMCs or T cells enriched from blood (not recorded which). Source of these receptors: a woman in her twenties or thirties with acute COVID-19. CDR3s include the opening cysteine and the closing phenylalanine or tryptophan. D genes are given only for firm matches. Clone size is not always given. Where it is, it says once, few, many or a class for expanded clones.

J	V	D	size	CDR3	DNA
TRBJ2-7	TRBV18	TRBD1	-	CASSTGVEQYF	TGTGCCAGCTCAACAGGGGTCGAGCAGTACTTC
TRBJ2-7	TRBV7-9	TRBD1	-	CASSSRDREYEQYF	TGTGCCAGCAGCTCCAGGGACAGGGAGTACGAGCAGTACTTC
TRBJ2-1	TRBV2	TRBD2	-	CASSDRGGSNNEQFF	TGTGCCAGCAGTGACCGCGGGGGTTCCAACAATGAGCAGTTCTTC
TRBJ2-3	TRBV5-1	TRBD2	once	CASSPGTGGSSDTQYF	TGCGCCAGCAGCCCAGGAACGGGGGGTAGCTCAGATACGCAGTATTTT
TRBJ1-4	TRBV5-1	-	-	CASSLAGVGEKLFF	TGCGCCAGCAGCTTGGCGGGAGTCGGGGAAAAACTGTTTTTT
TRBJ2-3	TRBV12-5	TRBD2	-	CASGLPARTGLAGTQYF	TGTGCTAGTGGTTTGCCCGCGCGAACGGGACTAGCGGGGACGCAGTATTTT
TRBJ1-3	TRBV6-4	TRBD1	-	CASSTGTGAGNTIYF	TGTGCCAGCAGTACCGGGACAGGGGCTGGAAACACCATATATTTT
TRBJ1-1	TRBV7-2	-	-	CASSLDWEGTEAFF	TGTGCCAGCAGCTTAGACTGGGAGGGCACTGAAGCTTTCTTT
TRBJ1-1	TRBV30	-	-	CAWSGEGFTEAFF	TGTGCCTGGAGCGGCGAGGGTTTCACTGAAGCTTTCTTT
TRBJ2-1	TRBV27	-	-	CASSFMARSALRNEQFF	TGTGCCAGCAGTTTCATGGCTAGGAGTGCACTGAGGAATGAGCAGTTCTTC
TRBJ2-4	TRBV28	-	-	CASSLSYRALGLAKNIQYF	TGTGCCAGCAGTTTATCGTATCGGGCATTGGGGCTAGCCAAAAACATTCAGTACTTC
TRBJ1-1	TRBV5-1	TRBD1	-	CASSAAPTGAYTEAFF	TGCGCCAGCAGCGCCGCCCCAACAGGGGCCTACACTGAAGCTTTCTTT
TRBJ2-3	TRBV5-1	TRBD1	-	CASSPGTGTAITDTQYF	TGCGCCAGCAGCCCAGGGACAGGGACAGCCATTACAGATACGCAGTATTTT
TRBJ2-5	TRBV7-2	TRBD2	-	CASSIRTSGGRETQYF	TGTGCCAGCAGCATCAGGACTAGCGGGGGACGGGAGACCCAGTACTTC